Sequencing of this T cell receptor beta chain was carried out in a study of T cells in Graves' hyperthyroidism and ophthalmopathy. The overall study: Peripheral blood samples were taken at initial diagnosis, prior to any treatment.

For Graves' hyperthyroidism to be stable, ophthalmopathy could not progress within 18 months. Each diagnosis drew on symptoms, thyroxine, TRAb, thyroid ultrasound and orbital computed tomography findings. General study points: Through a model of 13 V-J features, ophthalmopathy was separated from stable hyperthyroidism.

RNA transcripts yielded amplified TCR beta CDR3 regions. Primed by the HTBI set, a first-round RT-PCR was run on the TCR CDR3. TCRdb passed the multiplex PCR reads through MiXCR, listing each CDR3 protein once. The sample consists of about 360,000 distinct CDR3 sequences, less than 15% of them appearing once. This clonotype was counted many times. Its antigen is unidentified. This clonotype originated in a woman in her late teens or twenties with Graves' hyperthyroidism. Sequencing input: blood.

CDR3 sequence (DNA): TGTGCCAGCAGCTTAGTCGTAAGCGGGAGAGCGGACACCGGGGAGCTGTTTTTT. The encoded protein is CASSLVVSGRADTGELFF. The chain links TRBV7-9 to TRBJ2-2, with 8 positions matching TRBD2. Trimming took 1 base from V and 3 from J; bases not matched to a gene: 10. Germline lookup yields CDR1 SEHNR and CDR2 FQNEAQ (reference sequence). CDR3 length: 18 amino acids. The entire variable domain, with the rest obtained from reference TRBV7-9 and TRBJ2-2, is as follows: DTGVSQNPRHKITKRGQNVTFRCDPISEHNRLYWYRQTLGQGPEFLTYFQNEAQLEKSRLLSDRFSAERPKGSFSTLEIQRTEQGDSAMYLCASSLVVSGRADTGELFFGEGSRLTVL.